One sample yielded the 18 T cell receptor beta chains listed below, sequenced in a study of vaccination and CD4 T cells after COVID-19 (dated by TCRdb to between 2021 and 2024). The time point label for this specimen denotes: late sampling 161 to 241 days after vaccination in a few convalescent patients. The sample's treatment or condition label is to be understood as: roughly 11-day PBMC culture with coronavirus spike peptide pools or control peptides (ViraFEST assay). These receptors have no identified antigens. The library was prepared using PCR. Sequencing used an Illumina iSeq 100. TCR sequencing of DNA from cultured CD4+ T cells used the Oncomine TCR Beta short-read assay at the Johns Hopkins FTIC core. TCRdb trimmed public reads at Q25 via fastp, called clones via MiXCR and kept in-frame beta chains. Under each unique CDR3 protein, matching rows form one entry showing the most common genes and DNA. Present in this sample are 20,000 or so distinct CDR3 sequences, 30% to 45% of which were seen just once. The top ten constitute less than 3% of the sample.

The material was CD4+ T cells from blood, cultured in vitro, obtained about 7 months after SARS-CoV-2 vaccination. These TCRs come from a human donor who had recovered from COVID-19.

The V and J genes are TRBV7-9 and TRBJ2-6, with D possibly matching TRBD2 (7 bases). Trimming stripped 11 bases from V and 0 bases from J, with 23 bases between. Looked up from germline, CDR1 is SEHNR and CDR2 is FQNEAQ (reference sequence). The length of the CDR3 is 18 residues. DNA of the CDR3: TGTGCCTACCTTTCGGGTGCGGGGGCCCCCTCTGGGGCCAACGTCCTGACTTTC. This translates into CAYLSGAGAPSGANVLTF.

The chain couples TRBV6-1 to TRBJ2-7; 8 bases agree with TRBD1. The V gene end was trimmed by 8 bases and the J gene end by 2 bases; junction bases not matched to a gene: 8. The CDR3 contains 14 residues. Germline loops: CDR1 MNHNS, CDR2 SASEGT. CDR3: CASSGTGRTYEQYF. CDR3 sequence (DNA): TGTGCCAGCTCCGGGACAGGTAGAACCTACGAGCAGTACTTC.

The rearrangement uses TRBV20-1 and TRBJ2-1; D may be TRBD1 or TRBD2 (5 bases each). This CDR3 has 14 residues. From germline, CDR1 is DFQATT and CDR2 SNEGSKA (reference sequence). Trimming removed 5 bases at V and 0 bases at J, with 11 bases between. CDR3 loop: CSAVGDLSYNEQFF. CDR3 sequence (DNA): TGCAGTGCTGTCGGGGACCTCTCCTACAATGAGCAGTTCTTC.

The rearrangement uses TRBV7-9 and TRBJ2-3, with 8 bases fitting TRBD2. Germline CDR1 is SEHNR and CDR2 is FQNEAQ (reference sequence). The CDR3 totals 17 residues. V dropped 5 bases and J dropped 2; count of bases not matched to a gene: 12. CDR3 loop: CASSPRTSWDLTDTQYF. CDR3 DNA sequence: TGTGCCAGCAGCCCCCGGACTAGCTGGGATCTCACAGATACGCAGTATTTT.

Worth noting for this clonotype: The junction departs from germline at one end; a sequencing error may be responsible. V and J are TRBV20-1 and TRBJ2-3; TRBD2 agrees at 12 bases. Per the germline V gene, CDR1 is DFQATT and CDR2 is SNEGSKA (reference sequence). The CDR3 extends over 14 amino acids. The CDR3 sequence: CSAMTSGSADTHYF. In DNA, the CDR3 is TGCAGTGCCATGACTAGCGGGAGTGCAGATACGCACTATTTT.

This clonotype was found a few times. The CDR3, as DNA: TGCGCCAGCAGCCGGGGTTATCTCCACCACGAGCAGTACTTC. Translating it yields CASSRGYLHHEQYF. V usage is TRBV5-1 and J usage is TRBJ2-7; a weak D match, TRBD2 (5 bases). The V gene lost 4 bases and the J gene lost 5 bases, with 16 bases spanning the gap. Germline assignment: CDR1 SGHRS and CDR2 YFSETQ. CDR3 length: 14 amino acids.

V and J are TRBV20-1 and TRBJ2-1; TRBD1 agrees at 8 bases. This CDR3 has 14 residues. Germline V gene lookup returns CDR1 DFQATT and CDR2 SNEGSKA (reference sequence). The V gene end was trimmed by 6 bases and the J gene end by 7 bases; junction bases not matched to a gene: 11. The CDR3 loop reads CSARQGMVTNEQFF. The CDR3 region has the DNA TGCAGTGCAAGACAGGGGATGGTTACTAATGAGCAGTTCTTC.

For the CDR3, the DNA is TGTGCCAGCAGAACAGGGGGAACGATCTACGAGCAGTACTTC. Translation: CASRTGGTIYEQYF. The genes are TRBV28 and TRBJ2-7, with 8 bases fitting TRBD1. Germline CDR1 and CDR2: MDHEN and SYDVKM. This CDR3 spans 14 amino acids. With V trimmed by 6 bases and J by 3 bases, 7 bases remained unmatched.

The chain couples TRBV20-1 to TRBJ1-2, with 7 bases aligning to TRBD1. V shed 6 bases, J shed 8 bases, and the junction held 9 bases outside the gene matches. The CDR3 contains 12 residues. The germline CDR1 and CDR2 sequences are DFQATT and SNEGSKA (reference sequence). In DNA form, the CDR3 reads TGCAGTGCCTTCTCGACAGGGACCGGCTACACCTTC. Translation: CSAFSTGTGYTF.

This clonotype was seen more than once but under ten times. The chain combines TRBV27 with TRBJ2-2; D might be TRBD2 (6 bases). Germline loops: CDR1 MNHEY, CDR2 SMNVEV (reference sequence). V gave up 4 bases and J gave up 4 bases, with 13 bases separating them. This CDR3 is built from 15 residues. The chain's CDR3 is CASSWVPGATGELFF. CDR3 coding DNA: TGTGCCAGCAGTTGGGTCCCGGGAGCCACCGGGGAGCTGTTTTTT.

The gene calls are TRBV15 and TRBJ2-3; tentatively, D is TRBD1 (6 bases). Germline V lookup: CDR1 LNHNV, CDR2 YYDKDF (reference sequence). V shed 3 bases and J shed 5 bases, with 15 bases lying between them. The CDR3 spans 15 residues. CDR3 sequence (DNA): TGTGCCACCAGCAGGGGGACACGTCTTGGAGATACGCAGTATTTT. It codes for CATSRGTRLGDTQYF.

A few counts support this clonotype. The chain recombines TRBV7-2 with TRBJ2-3, with D unresolved. The germline V and J ends were trimmed by 2 bases and 6 bases, with 12 bases remaining between them. CDR3 length equals 14 residues. Germline CDR1 and CDR2: SGHTA and FQGNSA. As DNA, the CDR3 is TGTGCCAGCAGCTTATATGGAGTGGCGGATACGCAGTATTTT. Residues: CASSLYGVADTQYF.

By share of the sample, this clonotype is medium-sized. The chain links TRBV20-1 to TRBJ1-2, with D possibly TRBD1 on 6 matching bases. This CDR3 has 14 amino acids. The germline gives CDR1 DFQATT, CDR2 SNEGSKA (reference sequence). V lost 6 bases and J 2 bases, leaving 16 bases between the germline ends. The CDR3 sequence: CSAPAQGRNYGYTF. The CDR3 region has the DNA TGCAGTGCCCCAGCACAGGGTAGGAACTATGGCTACACCTTC.

The chain has TRBV20-1 and TRBJ2-7; tentatively, D is TRBD1 (7 bases). Trimming took 6 bases from V and 1 from J, leaving 13 bases between them. The CDR3 contains 13 residues. Per the germline V gene, CDR1 is DFQATT and CDR2 is SNEGSKA (reference sequence). The CDR3 bases are TGCAGTGCCATGGGGGGACAGTCCTACGAGCAGTACTTC. It translates to CSAMGGQSYEQYF.

The gene calls are TRBV5-1 and TRBJ2-3; TRBD1 matches at 10 bases. Germline values: CDR1 SGHRS, CDR2 YFSETQ. Germline trimming cut 3 bases from V and 5 bases from J; bases unmatched to any gene: 9. This CDR3 contains 16 residues. The CDR3 region is CASSSAGQGSGDTQYF. DNA of the CDR3: TGCGCCAGCAGCTCGGCGGGACAGGGGAGTGGAGATACGCAGTATTTT.

This clonotype was observed a few times. CDR3 residues: CASGKGGSNQPQHF. The DNA of the CDR3 is TGTGCCAGCGGGAAGGGGGGGAGCAATCAGCCCCAGCATTTT. The rearrangement joins TRBV2 to TRBJ1-5; D might be TRBD1 (6 bases). This CDR3 is built from 14 residues. The germline gives CDR1 SNHLY, CDR2 FYNNEI. Trimming pared 8 bases from V and 1 base from J, leaving 12 bases between.

This chain connects TRBV2 to TRBJ2-5; D is perhaps TRBD2 (6 bases). Per germline, CDR1 SNHLY and CDR2 FYNNEI. This CDR3 is built from 13 residues. Trimming took off 4 bases at V and 5 bases at J, with 11 bases between the two ends. CDR3 in amino acids: CASSGEVRETQYF. Here the CDR3 DNA reads TGTGCCAGCAGTGGGGAGGTTCGTGAGACCCAGTACTTC.

This chain joins TRBV7-8 and TRBJ2-1, with D maybe TRBD2 (6 bases). V was clipped by 5 bases and J by 5 bases, with 16 bases between them. The CDR3 is 15 residues long. CDR1 and CDR2 (germline): SGHVS, FQNEAQ. In DNA, the CDR3 is TGTGCCAGCAGCGTAGAGGGTAGCGGACACAATGAGCAGTTCTTC. Protein: CASSVEGSGHNEQFF.